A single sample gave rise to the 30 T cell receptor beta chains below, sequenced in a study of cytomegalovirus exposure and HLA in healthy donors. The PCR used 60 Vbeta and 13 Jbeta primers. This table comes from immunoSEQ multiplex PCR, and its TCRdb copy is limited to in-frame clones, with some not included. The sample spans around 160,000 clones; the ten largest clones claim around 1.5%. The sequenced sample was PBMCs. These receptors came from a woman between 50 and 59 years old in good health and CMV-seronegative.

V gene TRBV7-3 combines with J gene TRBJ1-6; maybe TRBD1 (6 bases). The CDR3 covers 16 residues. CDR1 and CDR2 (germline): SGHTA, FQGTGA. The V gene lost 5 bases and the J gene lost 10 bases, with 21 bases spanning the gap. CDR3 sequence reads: CASSPDRGRGRSPLHF. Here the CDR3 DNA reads TGTGCCAGCAGCCCTGATCGAGGGAGGGGGAGGTCACCCCTCCACTTT. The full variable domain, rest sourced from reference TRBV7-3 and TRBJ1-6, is GAGVSQTPSNKVTEKGKYVELRCDPISGHTALYWYRQSLGQGPEFLIYFQGTGAADDSGLPNDRFFAVRPEGSVSTLKIQRTERGDSAVYLCASSPDRGRGRSPLHFGNGTRLTVT.

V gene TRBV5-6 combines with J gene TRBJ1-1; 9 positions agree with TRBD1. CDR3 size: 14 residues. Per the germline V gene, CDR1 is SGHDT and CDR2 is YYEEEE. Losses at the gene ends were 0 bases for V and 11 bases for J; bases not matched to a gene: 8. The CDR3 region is CASSLAPGQGRAFF. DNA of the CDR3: TGTGCCAGCAGCTTGGCCCCTGGACAGGGGCGCGCTTTCTTT.

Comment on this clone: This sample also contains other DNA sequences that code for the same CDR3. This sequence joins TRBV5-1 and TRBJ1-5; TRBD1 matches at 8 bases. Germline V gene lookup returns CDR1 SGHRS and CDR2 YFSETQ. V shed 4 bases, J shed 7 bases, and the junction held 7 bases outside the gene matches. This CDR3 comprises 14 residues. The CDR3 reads CASSPGQGGQPQHF. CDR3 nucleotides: TGCGCCAGCAGCCCCGGACAGGGTGGGCAGCCCCAGCATTTT.

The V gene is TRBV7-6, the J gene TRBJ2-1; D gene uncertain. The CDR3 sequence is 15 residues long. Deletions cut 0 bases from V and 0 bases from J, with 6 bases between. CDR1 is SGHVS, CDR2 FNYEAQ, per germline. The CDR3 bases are TGTGCCAGCAGCTTAGCGGGCAGCTCCTACAATGAGCAGTTCTTC. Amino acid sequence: CASSLAGSSYNEQFF.

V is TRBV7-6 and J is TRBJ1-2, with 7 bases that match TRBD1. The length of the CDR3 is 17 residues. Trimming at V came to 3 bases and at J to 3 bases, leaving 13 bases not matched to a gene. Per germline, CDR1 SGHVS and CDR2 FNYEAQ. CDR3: CASSLDIQGKDDYGYTF. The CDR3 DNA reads TGTGCCAGCAGCTTGGACATACAGGGGAAAGACGACTATGGCTACACCTTC.

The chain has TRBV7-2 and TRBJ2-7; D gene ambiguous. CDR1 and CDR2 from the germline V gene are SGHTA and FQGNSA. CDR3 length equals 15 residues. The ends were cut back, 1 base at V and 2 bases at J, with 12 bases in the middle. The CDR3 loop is CASSLGSSRAYEQYF. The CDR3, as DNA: TGTGCCAGCAGCTTAGGGTCATCCCGGGCCTACGAGCAGTACTTC.

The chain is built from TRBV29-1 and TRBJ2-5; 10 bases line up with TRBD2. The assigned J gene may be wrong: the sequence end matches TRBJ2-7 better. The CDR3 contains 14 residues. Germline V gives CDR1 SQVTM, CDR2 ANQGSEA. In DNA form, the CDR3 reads TGCAGCGTTGAAGGACTAGCGGGTTCCTACGAGCAGTACTTC. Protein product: CSVEGLAGSYEQYF.

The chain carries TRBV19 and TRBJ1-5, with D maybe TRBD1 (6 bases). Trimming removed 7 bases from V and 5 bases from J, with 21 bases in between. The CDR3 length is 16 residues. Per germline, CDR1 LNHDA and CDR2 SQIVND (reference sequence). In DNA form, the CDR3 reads TGTGCCAGTACGAGGGGGTTCATTAGATCCCATCAGCCCCAGCATTTT. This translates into CASTRGFIRSHQPQHF.

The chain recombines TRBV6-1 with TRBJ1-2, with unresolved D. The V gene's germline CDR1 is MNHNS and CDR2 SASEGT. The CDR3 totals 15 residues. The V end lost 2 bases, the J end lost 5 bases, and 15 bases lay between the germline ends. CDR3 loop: CASSESEGFGYGYTF. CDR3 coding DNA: TGTGCCAGCAGTGAATCCGAGGGTTTTGGATATGGCTACACCTTC.

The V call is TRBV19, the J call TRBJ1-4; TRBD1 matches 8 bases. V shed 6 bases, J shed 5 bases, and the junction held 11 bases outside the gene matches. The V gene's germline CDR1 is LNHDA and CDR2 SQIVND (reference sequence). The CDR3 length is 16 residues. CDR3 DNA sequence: TGTGCCAGTAGCCCCAGCACTGGGACAGGCAATGAAAAACTGTTTTTT. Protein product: CASSPSTGTGNEKLFF.

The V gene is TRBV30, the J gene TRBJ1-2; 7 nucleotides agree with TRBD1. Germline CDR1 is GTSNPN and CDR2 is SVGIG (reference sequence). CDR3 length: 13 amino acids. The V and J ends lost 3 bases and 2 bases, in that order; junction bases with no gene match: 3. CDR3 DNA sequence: TGTGCCTGGAGCACAGGGGACAACTATGGCTACACCTTC. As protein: CAWSTGDNYGYTF.

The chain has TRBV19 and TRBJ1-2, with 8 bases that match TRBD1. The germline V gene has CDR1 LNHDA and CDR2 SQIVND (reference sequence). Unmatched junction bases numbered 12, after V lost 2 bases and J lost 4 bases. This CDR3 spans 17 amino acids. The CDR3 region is CASSIRQGQVGSYGYTF. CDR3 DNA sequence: TGTGCCAGTAGTATAAGGCAGGGACAGGTGGGAAGCTATGGCTACACCTTC.

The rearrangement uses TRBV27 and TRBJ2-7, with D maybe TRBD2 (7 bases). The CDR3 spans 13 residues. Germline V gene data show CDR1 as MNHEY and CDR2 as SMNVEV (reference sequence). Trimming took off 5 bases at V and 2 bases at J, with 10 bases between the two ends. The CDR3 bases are TGTGCCAGCAGTGGGCGGGGGCCCTACGAGCAGTACTTC. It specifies CASSGRGPYEQYF.

CDR3 protein: CASSHGQMNTEAFF. The DNA for the CDR3 is TGTGCCAGCAGCCACGGACAGATGAACACTGAAGCTTTCTTT. The rearrangement links TRBV4-2 to TRBJ1-1, with a tentative D call TRBD1 (6 bases). The length of the CDR3 is 14 residues. Germline values: CDR1 LGHNA, CDR2 YNFKEQ. The V end lost 3 bases, the J end lost 0 bases, and 8 bases lay between the germline ends.

The CDR3 nucleotides are TGTGCCAGCAGTGATACACTAGCGGGAAGCGAGCAGTACTTC. Protein product: CASSDTLAGSEQYF. The chain carries TRBV25-1 and TRBJ2-7, with TRBD2 matching over 10 bases. The CDR3 consists of 14 residues. V gave up 3 bases and J gave up 6 bases; unmatched junction bases: 5. The germline CDR1 and CDR2 sequences are MGHDK and SYGVNS.

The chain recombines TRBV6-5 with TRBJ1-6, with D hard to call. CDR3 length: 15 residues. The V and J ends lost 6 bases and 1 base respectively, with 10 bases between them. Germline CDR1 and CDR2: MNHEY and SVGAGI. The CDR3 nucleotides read TGTGCCAGCAGAGGCTCCGGGTCCTATAATTCACCCCTCCACTTT. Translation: CASRGSGSYNSPLHF.

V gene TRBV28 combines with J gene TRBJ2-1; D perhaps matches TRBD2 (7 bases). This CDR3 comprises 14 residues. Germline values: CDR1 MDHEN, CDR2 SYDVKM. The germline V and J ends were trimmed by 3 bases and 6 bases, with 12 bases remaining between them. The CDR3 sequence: CASSFRGGGNEQFF. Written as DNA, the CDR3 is TGTGCCAGCAGTTTTAGGGGGGGAGGCAATGAGCAGTTCTTC.

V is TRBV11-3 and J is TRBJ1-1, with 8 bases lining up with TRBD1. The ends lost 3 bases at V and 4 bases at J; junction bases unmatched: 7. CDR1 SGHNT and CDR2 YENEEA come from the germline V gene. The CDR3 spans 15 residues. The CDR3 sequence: CASSFSGQGGTEAFF. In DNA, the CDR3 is TGTGCCAGCAGCTTTTCTGGACAGGGCGGCACTGAAGCTTTCTTT.

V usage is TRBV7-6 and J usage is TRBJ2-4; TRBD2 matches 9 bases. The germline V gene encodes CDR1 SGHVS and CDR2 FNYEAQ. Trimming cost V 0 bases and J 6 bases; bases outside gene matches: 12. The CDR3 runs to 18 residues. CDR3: CASSLALSGSAFGNIQYF. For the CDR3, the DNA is TGTGCCAGCAGCTTAGCGCTTAGCGGGAGCGCTTTCGGAAACATTCAGTACTTC.

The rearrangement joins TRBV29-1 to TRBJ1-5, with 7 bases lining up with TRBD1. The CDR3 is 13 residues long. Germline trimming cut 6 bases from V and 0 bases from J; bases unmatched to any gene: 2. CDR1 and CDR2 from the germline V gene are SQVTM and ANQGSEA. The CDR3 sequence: CSVGTVSNQPQHF. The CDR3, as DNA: TGCAGCGTCGGGACAGTTAGCAATCAGCCCCAGCATTTT.

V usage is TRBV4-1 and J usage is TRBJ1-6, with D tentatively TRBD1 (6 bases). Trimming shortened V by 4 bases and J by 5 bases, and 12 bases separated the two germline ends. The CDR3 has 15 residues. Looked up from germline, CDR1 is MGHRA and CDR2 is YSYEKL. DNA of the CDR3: TGCGCCAGCAGCCCGACAGGCTCAAATAATTCACCCCTCCACTTT. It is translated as CASSPTGSNNSPLHF.

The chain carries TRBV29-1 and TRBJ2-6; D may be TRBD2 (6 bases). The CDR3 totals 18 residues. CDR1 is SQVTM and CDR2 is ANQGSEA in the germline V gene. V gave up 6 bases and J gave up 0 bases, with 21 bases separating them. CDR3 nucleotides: TGCAGCGTCGTTGTCCACCGGGAGTGGATCTCTGGGGCCAACGTCCTGACTTTC. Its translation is CSVVVHREWISGANVLTF.

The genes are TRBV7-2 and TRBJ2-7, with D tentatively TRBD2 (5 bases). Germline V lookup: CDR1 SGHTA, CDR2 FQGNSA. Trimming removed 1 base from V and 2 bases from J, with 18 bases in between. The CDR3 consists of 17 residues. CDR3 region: CASSLGSVGVAPYEQYF. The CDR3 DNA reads TGTGCCAGCAGCTTAGGGAGCGTGGGAGTAGCCCCCTACGAGCAGTACTTC.

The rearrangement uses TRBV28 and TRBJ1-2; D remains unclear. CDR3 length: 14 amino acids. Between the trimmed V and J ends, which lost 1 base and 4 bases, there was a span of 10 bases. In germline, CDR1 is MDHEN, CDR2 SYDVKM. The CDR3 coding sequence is TGTGCCAGCAGTTTATCCGGGATCCCCTATGGCTACACCTTC. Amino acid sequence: CASSLSGIPYGYTF.

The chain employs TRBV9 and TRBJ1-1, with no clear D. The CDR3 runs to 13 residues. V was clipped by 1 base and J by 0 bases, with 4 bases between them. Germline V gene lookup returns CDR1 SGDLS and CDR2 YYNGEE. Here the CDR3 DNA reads TGTGCCAGCAGCGTATCCGTGAACACTGAAGCTTTCTTT. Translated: CASSVSVNTEAFF.

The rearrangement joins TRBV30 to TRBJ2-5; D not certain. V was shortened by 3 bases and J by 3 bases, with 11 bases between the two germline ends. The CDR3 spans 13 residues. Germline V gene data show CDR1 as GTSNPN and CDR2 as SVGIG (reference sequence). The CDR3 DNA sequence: TGTGCCTGGAGCCCGGGTACCAAAGAGACCCAGTACTTC. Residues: CAWSPGTKETQYF.

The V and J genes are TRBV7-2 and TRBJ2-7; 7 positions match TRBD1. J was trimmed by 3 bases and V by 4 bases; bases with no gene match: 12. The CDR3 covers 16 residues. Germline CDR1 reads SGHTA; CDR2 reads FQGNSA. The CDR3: CASSSRTGSSFYEQYF. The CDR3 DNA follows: TGTGCCAGCAGCTCCCGGACAGGCTCCTCTTTCTACGAGCAGTACTTC.

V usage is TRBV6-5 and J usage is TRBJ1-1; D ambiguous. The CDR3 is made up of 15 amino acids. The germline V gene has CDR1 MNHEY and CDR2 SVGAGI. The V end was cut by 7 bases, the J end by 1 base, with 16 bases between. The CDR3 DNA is TGTGCCAGCAACTTGCCCGGGAGGGCGAACACTGAAGCTTTCTTT. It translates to CASNLPGRANTEAFF.

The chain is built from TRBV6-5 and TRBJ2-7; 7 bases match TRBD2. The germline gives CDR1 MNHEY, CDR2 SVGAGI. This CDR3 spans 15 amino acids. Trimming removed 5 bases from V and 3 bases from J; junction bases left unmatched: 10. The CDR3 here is CASSPPGLLYYEQYF. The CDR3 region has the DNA TGTGCCAGCAGTCCTCCGGGACTACTATACTACGAGCAGTACTTC.

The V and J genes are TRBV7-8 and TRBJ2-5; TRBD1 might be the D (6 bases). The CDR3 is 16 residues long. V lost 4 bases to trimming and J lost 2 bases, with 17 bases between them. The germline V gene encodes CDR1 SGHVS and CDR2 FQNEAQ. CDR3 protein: CASSSLPGQIQETQYF. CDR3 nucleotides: TGTGCCAGCAGCTCCTTACCGGGACAAATACAAGAGACCCAGTACTTC.